These T cell receptor beta chains were read from a single sample in a study of response to subunit inactivated influenza vaccine. From the RT-PCR reads, TCRdb called clonotypes with MiXCR, one entry per CDR3 protein. The table lists about 570,000 distinct CDR3 sequences, 10% to 12% of them singletons, with 8% to 13% in the top ten. The same data also contributed to another study, on T cells expressing NK-cell markers.

The starting material was PBMCs from blood, obtained on the day of vaccination. The receptors were sampled from a middle-aged man who received an inactivated influenza vaccine. Each CDR3 is given with its conserved first and last residue. A D gene is named only where the DNA matches it firmly. Expanded clones are given a class, and other clones once, few, many or no size at all.

CDR3 length	clone size	D gene	V gene	J gene	CDR3 protein	CDR3 DNA
11	few	.	TRBV29-1	TRBJ2-5	CSVVGVETQYF	TGCAGCGTTGTAGGGGTCGAGACCCAGTACTTC
15	.	.	TRBV4-1	TRBJ2-7	CASNPNPLDSYEQYF	TGCGCCAGCAACCCCAACCCCCTAGACTCCTACGAGCAGTACTTC
16	.	.	TRBV4-2	TRBJ1-5	CASSQELAAPNQPQHF	TGTGCCAGCAGCCAAGAGTTGGCAGCCCCCAATCAGCCCCAGCATTTT
16	.	.	TRBV6-2/TRBV6-3	TRBJ2-7	CASSRNTDRFSYEQYF	TGTGCCAGCAGCCGGAATACAGACAGGTTCTCCTACGAGCAGTACTTC
13	.	.	TRBV4-2	TRBJ2-1	CASSQEWDNEQFF	TGTGCCAGCAGCCAAGAATGGGACAATGAGCAGTTCTTC
15	.	.	TRBV12-3/TRBV12-4	TRBJ2-3	CASSLATGSADTQYF	TGTGCCAGCAGTTTAGCCACAGGGTCGGCGGATACGCAGTATTTT
14	few	TRBD1	TRBV7-8	TRBJ1-1	CASSSTGTGGQAFF	TGTGCCAGCAGCTCAACCGGGACAGGGGGCCAGGCTTTCTTT
11	.	.	TRBV6-5	TRBJ2-1	CASSSPYEQFF	TGTGCCAGCAGTAGCCCCTACGAGCAGTTCTTC
15	.	TRBD1	TRBV12-3/TRBV12-4	TRBJ2-2	CASSLDRGISGELFF	TGTGCCAGCAGCTTGGACAGGGGGATTTCCGGGGAGCTGTTTTTT
15	.	.	TRBV5-4	TRBJ2-2	CASSIGGRNTGELFF	TGTGCCAGCAGCATTGGGGGACGGAACACCGGGGAGCTGTTTTTT
16	.	.	TRBV6-2/TRBV6-3	TRBJ2-1	CASRTVRGSGINEQFF	TGTGCCAGCAGAACAGTCCGGGGATCCGGAATCAATGAGCAGTTCTTC
11	few	.	TRBV3-1	TRBJ2-4	CASSQGGIQYF	TGTGCCAGCAGCCAAGGGGGCATTCAGTACTTC
12	few	TRBD1	TRBV29-1	TRBJ1-1	CSGSTGDTEAFF	TGCAGCGGGTCCACAGGGGACACTGAAGCTTTCTTT
15	.	TRBD1	TRBV5-1	TRBJ2-7	CASSLVPGGSYEQYF	TGCGCCAGCAGCTTGGTTCCAGGGGGCTCCTACGAGCAGTACTTC
13	.	.	TRBV2	TRBJ2-3	CASSDGYTDTQYF	TGTGCCAGCAGTGACGGCTACACAGATACGCAGTATTTT